Listed here are 32 T cell receptor beta chains from one sample, sequenced in a study of vaccination and CD4 T cells after COVID-19. An Oncomine TCR Beta short-read assay was used to sequence the DNA from cultured CD4+ T cells. TCRdb used MiXCR to reprocess the PCR reads, holding one entry per CDR3 protein. The sample lists 11,000 to 15,000 distinct CDR3 sequences; 35% to 55% were seen once. These receptors' targets are unknown. Treatment in this sample: roughly ten-day PBMC culture with coronavirus spike peptide pools or control peptides (ViraFEST assay). Sequencing input: CD4+ T cells from blood, cultured in vitro. These TCRs come from a human donor who had recovered from COVID-19.

CDR3 residues: CATSDSLGVEAFF. The CDR3 region has the DNA TGTGCCACCAGTGATTCCCTAGGGGTTGAAGCTTTCTTT. The chain has TRBV24-1 and TRBJ1-1, with D tentatively TRBD1 (5 bases). Trimming took off 2 bases at V and 7 bases at J, with 10 bases between the two ends. Germline values: CDR1 KGHDR, CDR2 SFDVKD. The CDR3 contains 13 residues.

Only a few counts were recorded for this clonotype. The chain carries TRBV5-4 and TRBJ2-7, with 7 bases aligning to TRBD2. Germline loops: CDR1 SGHNT, CDR2 YYREEE (reference sequence). Trimming removed 3 bases from V and 0 bases from J; junction bases left unmatched: 3. The CDR3 runs to 14 residues. The CDR3, as DNA: TGTGCCAGCAGCTCCGGACTAGGCTCCTACGAGCAGTACTTC. Its translation is CASSSGLGSYEQYF.

This clonotype appeared a few times. The chain uses TRBV6-1 and TRBJ2-7, with D perhaps TRBD2 (6 bases). CDR3 size: 14 residues. V was trimmed by 6 bases and J by 1 base, leaving 13 bases between them. The germline V gene has CDR1 MNHNS and CDR2 SASEGT. The CDR3: CASRPGTFSYEQYF. CDR3 nucleotides: TGTGCCAGCAGACCCGGGACTTTTTCCTACGAGCAGTACTTC.

The J gene is TRBJ2-1, the V gene TRBV6-2 or TRBV6-3, with TRBD2 identical over 7 bases. The CDR3 covers 15 residues. Per the germline V gene, CDR1 is MNHEY and CDR2 is SVGEGT. Germline trimming cut 5 bases from V and 4 bases from J; bases unmatched to any gene: 8. The CDR3 sequence is CASSLLASEYNEQFF. CDR3 in DNA: TGTGCCAGCAGTCTACTAGCGTCGGAATACAATGAGCAGTTCTTC.

V gene TRBV5-4 combines with J gene TRBJ2-4; possible D gene TRBD2, 5 bases. Trimming removed 4 bases at V and 1 base at J, with 18 bases between. Looked up from germline, CDR1 is SGHNT and CDR2 is YYREEE (reference sequence). The CDR3 contains 17 residues. In nucleotides, the CDR3 is TGTGCCAGCAGCACAGAACCTCCCCGAGGGGCCAAAAACATTCAGTACTTC. Translated, it gives CASSTEPPRGAKNIQYF.

This clonotype is judged medium-sized. V gene TRBV5-4 combines with J gene TRBJ1-2; D is uncertain. V lost 1 base and J lost 2, with 6 bases in between. Per germline, CDR1 SGHNT and CDR2 YYREEE (reference sequence). This CDR3 contains 13 residues. CDR3 nucleotides: TGTGCCAGCAGCTTGCTGGGGAACTATGGCTACACCTTC. Translated: CASSLLGNYGYTF. The complete variable domain, with remaining parts taken from reference TRBV5-4 and TRBJ1-2, reads ETGVTQSPTHLIKTRGQQVTLRCSSQSGHNTVSWYQQALGQGPQFIFQYYREEENGRGNFPPRFSGLQFPNYSSELNVNALELDDSALYLCASSLLGNYGYTFGSGTRLTVV.

Details on this clonotype: The junction shows a germline mismatch at one end, possibly a read error. CDR3: CVSITRGQGRETQYF. The CDR3 coding sequence is TGTGTCAGCATTACCCGGGGACAGGGGAGAGAGACCCAGTACTTC. The chain is built from TRBV2 and TRBJ2-5; TRBD1 matches at 10 bases. This CDR3 is built from 15 residues. The V gene's germline CDR1 is SNHLY and CDR2 FYNNEI.

This clonotype was found a few times. V and J are TRBV2 and TRBJ1-4, with TRBD1 matching 9 bases. With V trimmed by 7 bases and J by 4 bases, 7 bases remained unmatched. The germline V gene encodes CDR1 SNHLY and CDR2 FYNNEI. This CDR3 comprises 15 residues. CDR3: CASNQRGQGNEKLFF. CDR3 nucleotides: TGTGCCAGCAACCAAAGGGGACAGGGTAATGAAAAACTGTTTTTT.

This chain connects TRBV6-1 to TRBJ1-6, with unresolved D. Between the trimmed V and J ends, which lost 10 bases and 14 bases, there was a span of 21 bases. CDR3 length: 13 residues. In germline, CDR1 is MNHNS, CDR2 SASEGT. The CDR3 region has the DNA TGTGCCACTTCCCGGGTAGGGCGATGGGCCCTCCACTTT. Translated, it gives CATSRVGRWALHF.

This clonotype was counted between two and nine times. The gene calls are TRBV6-1 and TRBJ2-7, with 9 positions matching TRBD2. V was clipped by 5 bases and J by 3 bases; unmatched bases: 5. There are 14 residues in the CDR3. The germline CDR1 and CDR2 sequences are MNHNS and SASEGT. CDR3 sequence reads: CASSRSSGVYEQYF. CDR3 coding DNA: TGTGCCAGCAGTCGCTCTAGCGGGGTCTACGAGCAGTACTTC.

This clonotype appeared a few times. This chain joins TRBV19 and TRBJ1-2, with D maybe TRBD1 (5 bases). V lost 3 bases and J 3 bases, leaving 11 bases between the germline ends. Germline V gene data show CDR1 as LNHDA and CDR2 as SQIVND (reference sequence). This CDR3 region has 14 residues. DNA for the CDR3: TGTGCCAGTAGTATTATGGGGGGATACTATGGCTACACCTTC. Its translation: CASSIMGGYYGYTF.

This chain joins TRBV6-2 or TRBV6-3 and TRBJ1-2, with D possibly matching TRBD1 (6 bases). V gave up 6 bases and J gave up 4 bases, with 12 bases separating them. Germline CDR1 and CDR2: MNHEY and SVGEGT. The CDR3 consists of 13 residues. Here the CDR3 DNA reads TGTGCCAGCAGCCTCGGGACATTCTATGGCTACACCTTC. Translation: CASSLGTFYGYTF.

This clonotype was found a few times. The chain couples TRBV7-6 to TRBJ2-7, with TRBD1 identical over 7 bases. The CDR3 extends over 15 amino acids. CDR1 and CDR2 (germline): SGHVS, FNYEAQ. V shed 5 bases, J shed 2 bases, and the junction held 9 bases outside the gene matches. This CDR3 reads CASSPMGRGTYEQYF. The CDR3 DNA is TGTGCCAGCAGCCCCATGGGCAGGGGGACCTACGAGCAGTACTTC.

The chain joins TRBV12-3 or TRBV12-4 to TRBJ2-5; TRBD2 agrees at 11 bases. V lost 3 bases to trimming and J lost 5 bases; unmatched junction nucleotides: 8. The CDR3 spans 16 residues. CDR3 in amino acids: CASSLGSGGGSETQYF. The DNA for the CDR3 is TGTGCCAGCAGTTTGGGTAGCGGGGGGGGGAGCGAGACCCAGTACTTC.

This clonotype was counted between two and nine times. The chain couples TRBV11-2 to TRBJ1-6, with D maybe TRBD1 (6 bases). Trimming removed 3 bases at V and 7 bases at J, with 13 bases between. CDR1 SGHAT and CDR2 FQNNGV come from the germline V gene. CDR3 size: 15 residues. The CDR3 reads CASSLAGGKNSPLHF. CDR3 bases: TGTGCCAGCAGCTTGGCGGGGGGCAAGAATTCACCCCTCCACTTT.

This clonotype was seen only a few times. The V call is TRBV10-3, the J call TRBJ2-2, with D tentatively TRBD2 (6 bases). Looked up from germline, CDR1 is ENHRY and CDR2 is SYGVKD. This CDR3 comprises 13 residues. Trimming removed 8 bases at V and 6 bases at J, with 13 bases between. This CDR3 reads CAIGGGIPGELFF. CDR3 DNA sequence: TGTGCCATCGGAGGAGGGATCCCCGGGGAGCTGTTTTTT.

This clonotype has only a few counts. This sequence joins TRBV29-1 and TRBJ2-2; tentative D call: TRBD1 (5 bases). The V and J ends lost 7 bases and 1 base respectively, with 7 bases between them. This CDR3 comprises 12 residues. The germline V gene encodes CDR1 SQVTM and CDR2 ANQGSEA. The CDR3 loop is CSGGLNTGELFF. CDR3 DNA: TGCAGCGGGGGCCTGAACACCGGGGAGCTGTTTTTT.

This chain connects TRBV15 to TRBJ1-3; a possible D gene is TRBD1 (5 bases). The germline V gene has CDR1 LNHNV and CDR2 YYDKDF (reference sequence). This CDR3 is 13 amino acids long. V was clipped by 5 bases and J by 4 bases, with 9 bases between them. In DNA, the CDR3 is TGTGCCACCAGCTGGGGGAGGGGAAACACCATATATTTT. Translated: CATSWGRGNTIYF.

The chain combines TRBV5-1 with TRBJ1-2, with TRBD1 matching over 9 bases. The CDR3 has 15 residues. Germline V gives CDR1 SGHRS, CDR2 YFSETQ. V was pared by 0 bases and J by 6 bases, with 6 bases of the junction left unmatched. In DNA form, the CDR3 reads TGCGCCAGCAGCTTGGAGGGGACAGGGAGTGATGGCTACACCTTC. It yields the protein CASSLEGTGSDGYTF.

This chain joins TRBV2 and TRBJ1-4; tentative D call: TRBD1 (5 bases). The length of the CDR3 is 13 residues. Trimming took 5 bases from V and 6 from J, leaving 10 bases between them. Germline V CDR1 and CDR2: SNHLY, FYNNEI. CDR3 DNA: TGTGCCAGCAGTCTAGGGACCTATGAAAAACTGTTTTTT. It specifies CASSLGTYEKLFF.

The chain carries TRBV6-1 and TRBJ2-2; D possibly corresponds to TRBD2 (7 bases). The CDR3 spans 15 residues. Germline lookup yields CDR1 MNHNS and CDR2 SASEGT. The germline V and J ends were trimmed by 5 bases and 4 bases, with 14 bases remaining between them. The CDR3 DNA sequence: TGTGCCAGCAGTCCCGCGGGGGCCATCACCGGGGAGCTGTTTTTT. Residues: CASSPAGAITGELFF.

The chain is built from TRBV7-9 and TRBJ2-7, with a tentative D call TRBD1 (6 bases). This CDR3 comprises 14 residues. Trimming removed 5 bases from V and 2 bases from J, with 13 bases in between. The V gene's germline CDR1 is SEHNR and CDR2 FQNEAQ (reference sequence). The chain's CDR3 is CASSLRQDTYEQYF. The DNA for the CDR3 is TGTGCCAGCAGCCTTAGACAGGACACCTACGAGCAGTACTTC.

This chain joins TRBV5-1 and TRBJ1-3; 7 nucleotides line up with TRBD1. Germline values: CDR1 SGHRS, CDR2 YFSETQ. This CDR3 comprises 16 residues. After removal of 0 bases from V and 0 bases from J, the junction contained 3 bases not matched to a gene. The CDR3 coding sequence is TGCGCCAGCAGCTTGGAAGGGACAGTCTCTGGAAACACCATATATTTT. Translated: CASSLEGTVSGNTIYF.

The chain carries TRBV6-1 and TRBJ1-2; 9 positions match TRBD1. The CDR3 extends over 17 amino acids. Germline assignment: CDR1 MNHNS and CDR2 SASEGT. The J segment lost 4 bases and the V segment lost 6 bases, leaving 15 bases of the junction unmatched. The chain's CDR3 is CASRGVLQGAGGYGYTF. The CDR3 nucleotides are TGTGCCAGCAGAGGTGTCCTACAGGGGGCTGGGGGCTATGGCTACACCTTC.

This clonotype is categorized as medium-sized. The rearrangement uses TRBV2 and TRBJ1-5; 9 nucleotides line up with TRBD1. The CDR3 is 15 residues long. V dropped 5 bases and J dropped 2; count of bases not matched to a gene: 4. Per the germline V gene, CDR1 is SNHLY and CDR2 is FYNNEI. CDR3 in DNA: TGTGCCAGCAGTCGGACAGGGGAGGGCAATCAGCCCCAGCATTTT. It is translated as CASSRTGEGNQPQHF.

This chain joins TRBV27 and TRBJ2-2; perhaps TRBD1 as D (6 bases). This CDR3 has 17 amino acids. Trimming shortened V by 6 bases and J by 4 bases, and 21 bases separated the two germline ends. CDR1 is MNHEY, CDR2 SMNVEV, per germline (reference sequence). For the CDR3, the DNA is TGTGCCAGCAGATCCACCAAGTGGGGGCTGAGCACCGGGGAGCTGTTTTTT. Translated, it gives CASRSTKWGLSTGELFF.

V is TRBV12-3 or TRBV12-4 and J is TRBJ2-2; D is ambiguous. The CDR3 is 13 residues long. Deletions cut 6 bases from V and 2 bases from J, with 7 bases between. The CDR3 DNA is TGTGCCAGCAGCGGTGGAAACACCGGGGAGCTGTTTTTT. Its protein product is CASSGGNTGELFF.

This clonotype was recorded a few times. The chain employs TRBV30 and TRBJ1-6, with D uncertain. Trimming took off 0 bases at V and 6 bases at J, with 9 bases between the two ends. The CDR3 is 14 amino acids. CDR1 and CDR2 (germline): GTSNPN, SVGIG (reference sequence). Written as DNA, the CDR3 is TGTGCCTGGAGTGTGAAACGGCTTAATTCACCCCTCCACTTT. Its protein product is CAWSVKRLNSPLHF.

The V and J genes are TRBV7-9 and TRBJ2-7; TRBD1 is a possible D gene (7 bases). CDR1 is SEHNR and CDR2 is FQNEAQ in the germline V gene (reference sequence). This CDR3 spans 13 amino acids. The germline V and J ends were trimmed by 2 bases and 7 bases, with 12 bases remaining between them. CDR3 in amino acids: CASSLKGAGEQYF. CDR3 in DNA: TGTGCCAGCAGCTTAAAGGGGGCGGGGGAGCAGTACTTC.

This sequence joins TRBV25-1 and TRBJ2-1, with D possibly being TRBD2 (5 bases). Per the germline V gene, CDR1 is MGHDK and CDR2 is SYGVNS. V was cut by 1 base and J by 7 bases, with 29 bases left in between. This CDR3 is 20 amino acids long. As DNA, the CDR3 is TGTGCCAGCAGTGAATTTGCAAAGGAGATTGGCGGGTCCTCCGGAAATGAGCAGTTCTTC. It translates to CASSEFAKEIGGSSGNEQFF.

This clonotype has only a few counts. This chain joins TRBV6-1 and TRBJ1-6, with 7 nucleotides matching TRBD1. This CDR3 contains 14 residues. Trimming at V came to 6 bases and at J to 6 bases, leaving 5 bases not matched to a gene. CDR1 and CDR2 (germline): MNHNS, SASEGT. The CDR3 region has the DNA TGTGCCAGCAGCCCGACAGGGAGTAATTCACCCCTCCACTTT. Its translation: CASSPTGSNSPLHF.

This sequence joins TRBV6-5 and TRBJ1-1, with D hard to call. The germline V gene encodes CDR1 MNHEY and CDR2 SVGAGI. The CDR3 is 14 amino acids. The V gene lost 2 bases and the J gene lost 0 bases, with 7 bases spanning the gap. The DNA for the CDR3 is TGTGCCAGCAGTTACAGACTATTGAACACTGAAGCTTTCTTT. It encodes CASSYRLLNTEAFF.